The 15 T cell receptor beta chains below come from one sample, sequenced in a study of long-term antiretroviral therapy in people with HIV. A v3.0 immunoSEQ assay was performed at survey level. The protocol was immunoSEQ multiplex PCR, while the TCRdb copy is restricted to in-frame clones and leaves out a portion. The sample records about 21,000 clones, approximately 83% being singletons. The input for sequencing was unsorted PBMCs, taken 0.5 years before starting antiretroviral therapy. The receptor set was obtained from a man between 18 and 35 years old with HIV.

This clone was observed a handful of times. The chain joins TRBV4-2 to TRBJ2-7; D remains unclear. CDR3 length equals 14 residues. Deletions cut 3 bases from V and 2 bases from J, with 11 bases between. Germline CDR1 LGHNA, CDR2 YNFKEQ. This chain's CDR3 is CASSQSLGAYEQYF. In DNA form, the CDR3 reads TGTGCCAGCAGCCAGTCCCTAGGAGCCTACGAGCAGTACTTC.

This clone came up a few times. V is TRBV7-9 and J is TRBJ1-6; D perhaps matches TRBD1 (5 bases). The CDR3 contains 17 residues. From germline, CDR1 is SEHNR and CDR2 FQNEAQ (reference sequence). V was trimmed by 5 bases and J by 6 bases, leaving 20 bases between them. The CDR3 bases are TGTGCCAGCAGCAATAACCCCAGGGCAGGCGCTAATTCACCCCTCCACTTT. It yields the protein CASSNNPRAGANSPLHF.

V and J are TRBV9 and TRBJ1-5; TRBD1 is a possible D gene (6 bases). The germline V gene has CDR1 SGDLS and CDR2 YYNGEE. The length of the CDR3 is 15 residues. Trimming pared 0 bases from V and 4 bases from J, leaving 11 bases between. The CDR3 region is CASSVEGGANQPQHF. CDR3 in DNA: TGTGCCAGCAGCGTAGAGGGGGGGGCGAATCAGCCCCAGCATTTT.

The genes are TRBV18 and TRBJ1-1; D gene uncertain. The ends were cut back, 8 bases at V and 0 bases at J, with 13 bases in the middle. Germline CDR1 reads KGHSH; CDR2 reads LQKENI. The CDR3 length is 14 residues. The CDR3 DNA is TGTGCCAGCACATTGGAAGGGATGAACACTGAAGCTTTCTTT. This translates into CASTLEGMNTEAFF.

This clone was seen a few times. The genes are TRBV6-4 and TRBJ2-1, with TRBD2 matching over 8 bases. The V segment lost 4 bases and the J segment 6 bases; nucleotides outside the gene matches: 2. CDR1 and CDR2 (germline): MRHNA, SNTAGT. The CDR3 length is 13 residues. The CDR3 nucleotides are TGTGCCAGCAGTGCCGGGACTAGCAATGAGCAGTTCTTC. Protein: CASSAGTSNEQFF.

CDR3 residues: CASSRRDLSYEQYF. DNA of the CDR3: TGTGCCAGCAGCCGGAGGGACCTCTCCTACGAGCAGTACTTC. This rearrangement joins TRBV5-4 to TRBJ2-7, with a tentative D call TRBD2 (6 bases). CDR1 is SGHNT and CDR2 is YYREEE in the germline V gene (reference sequence). The length of the CDR3 is 14 residues. Trimming removed 4 bases from V and 0 bases from J, with 11 bases in between. The entire variable domain, with the rest obtained from reference TRBV5-4 and TRBJ2-7, is as follows: ETGVTQSPTHLIKTRGQQVTLRCSSQSGHNTVSWYQQALGQGPQFIFQYYREEENGRGNFPPRFSGLQFPNYSSELNVNALELDDSALYLCASSRRDLSYEQYFGPGTRLTVT.

The rearrangement links TRBV10-3 to TRBJ1-2; 11 bases agree with TRBD1. The CDR3 has 15 amino acids. Germline-derived CDR1 and CDR2 are ENHRY and SYGVKD. V gave up 10 bases and J gave up 3 bases; unmatched junction bases: 10. The CDR3 loop is CATSEPGQGDYGYTF. For the CDR3, the DNA is TGTGCCACCTCAGAGCCGGGACAGGGGGACTATGGCTACACCTTC.

The count of this clone is one. The DNA of the CDR3 is TGTGCCAGCAGTTCCTTACAGGGGGACGAGCAGTACTTC. Its translation is CASSSLQGDEQYF. The rearrangement links TRBV6-5 to TRBJ2-7; 8 bases map to TRBD1. Germline V lookup: CDR1 MNHEY, CDR2 SVGAGI. V lost 4 bases and J lost 5; bases outside the gene matches: 4. The CDR3 consists of 13 residues.

This sequence joins TRBV28 and TRBJ1-5; D is uncertain. Germline V CDR1 and CDR2: MDHEN, SYDVKM. The CDR3 is made up of 18 amino acids. The V end lost 3 bases, the J end lost 4 bases, and 22 bases lay between the germline ends. CDR3 nucleotides: TGTGCCAGCAGTTTGGGTCGAGGCTCGACACCCGGGAATCAGCCCCAGCATTTT. Amino acid sequence: CASSLGRGSTPGNQPQHF.

The chain carries TRBV10-1 and TRBJ1-1, with 8 bases lining up with TRBD1. The germline CDR1 and CDR2 sequences are WNHNN and SYGVQD (reference sequence). The J segment lost 0 bases and the V segment lost 2 bases, leaving 14 bases of the junction unmatched. The CDR3 is made up of 19 amino acids. As DNA, the CDR3 is TGCGCCAGCAGTGAGATCAGGGGGCGCGTGGCTGGGGTGAACACTGAAGCTTTCTTT. Translating gives CASSEIRGRVAGVNTEAFF.

The chain joins TRBV7-9 to TRBJ2-7, with TRBD1 matching 9 bases. Trimming removed 4 bases from V and 5 bases from J; junction bases left unmatched: 6. CDR3 length: 14 amino acids. Germline V gene sequence: CDR1 SEHNR, CDR2 FQNEAQ (reference sequence). The CDR3 loop is CASSSRDRDHEQYF. Here the CDR3 DNA reads TGTGCCAGCAGCTCCCGGGACAGGGACCACGAGCAGTACTTC.

The V call is TRBV11-1, the J call TRBJ2-5; either TRBD1 or TRBD2 may supply D (5 bases each). V lost 0 bases and J 0 bases, leaving 14 bases between the germline ends. Looked up from germline, CDR1 is SGHAT and CDR2 is FQDESV (reference sequence). The CDR3 has 17 amino acids. CDR3 sequence (DNA): TGTGCCAGCAGCTTAGCCCACCGGGGACGGAACCAAGAGACCCAGTACTTC. Amino acids: CASSLAHRGRNQETQYF.

This clone appeared a few times. CDR3 in amino acids: CASSSTRQGETQYF. The CDR3 DNA is TGTGCCAGCAGCTCAACCCGACAGGGGGAGACCCAGTACTTC. V is TRBV7-9 and J is TRBJ2-5, with 8 bases identical to TRBD1. This CDR3 comprises 14 residues. Germline CDR1 is SEHNR and CDR2 is FQNEAQ (reference sequence). Trimming took 4 bases from V and 5 from J; bases not matched to a gene: 6.

The V and J genes are TRBV5-6 and TRBJ2-7; unclear D gene. V lost 3 bases, J lost 1 base, and 5 bases lay in between. This CDR3 has 12 amino acids. Germline lookup yields CDR1 SGHDT and CDR2 YYEEEE. The CDR3 loop is CASSSLSYEQYF. DNA for the CDR3: TGTGCCAGCAGCTCCCTTTCCTACGAGCAGTACTTC.

This clone was picked up a small number of times. J is TRBJ2-2 and V is TRBV5-4, with D perhaps matching TRBD1 or TRBD2 (5 bases each). Trimming stripped 4 bases from V and 1 base from J, with 11 bases between. The CDR3 extends over 15 amino acids. Germline-derived CDR1 and CDR2 are SGHNT and YYREEE (reference sequence). CDR3 in amino acids: CASSKLGENTGELFF. CDR3 coding DNA: TGTGCCAGCAGCAAACTGGGGGAGAACACCGGGGAGCTGTTTTTT.